This TCR beta chain was sequenced in a study of T-cell memory formation after mild COVID-19. Study as a whole: For the most part, TCR clusters were specific to one donor.

A 5'RACE reaction primed in the constant segment made cDNA libraries of TCR alpha and TCR beta, and these carried sample barcodes and UMIs. TCRdb called the 5' RACE reads again in MiXCR, with one record for every CDR3 protein. The sample has a few hundred thousand distinct CDR3 sequences, 20% to 25% seen once. General study findings and limits: Second-wave clones peaking on day 37 lacked confirmed SARS-CoV-2 specificity. In pre-infection memory, a portion of responding clones appeared, which suggested that cross-reactive memory joined.

This CDR3 has 13 residues. The V gene lost 2 bases and the J gene lost 11 bases, with 15 bases spanning the gap. Germline V gives CDR1 PRHDT, CDR2 FYEKMQ (reference sequence). As for this clonotype: Its specificity is unknown.

Sequenced material: PBMCs or a T cell subset sorted from them (not recorded which). The rearrangement joins TRBV13 to TRBJ1-1; possibly TRBD1 for D (5 bases). This clonotype was sampled from an adult woman who had mild COVID-19 (a few samples of this study predate the infection). Cell type and time point are not known. CDR3: CASSLRQAGVAFF. In DNA, the CDR3 is TGTGCCAGCAGCTTACGTCAGGCGGGGGTGGCTTTCTTT.